The rows below give T cell receptor beta chains drawn from one sample of a study of PD-1 blockade in classical Hodgkin lymphoma. Data came from immunoSEQ multiplex PCR; TCRdb stores just in-frame clones and leaves some out. The data show tens of thousands of clones, with about 85% seen just once and roughly 8.8% held by the top ten. Specimen: peripheral blood mononuclear cells (PBMCs), collected before the fourth cycle of nivolumab. All receptors derive from a human donor with classical Hodgkin lymphoma. The CDR3 runs from the conserved cysteine through the conserved F or W. A D gene is named only where the DNA matches it firmly. Size values are once, few and many counts, or a class for expanded clones, and some rows have none.

>-|TRBJ2-6|TRBV28|-
CASSLLVSGANVLTF
TGTGCCAGCAGTTTATTAGTCTCTGGGGCCAACGTCCTGACTTTC
>TRBD1|TRBJ1-1|TRBV29-1|-
CSVSYGTGPGTEAFF
TGCAGCGTTTCCTATGGGACAGGGCCGGGAACTGAAGCTTTCTTT
>TRBD2|TRBJ2-5|TRBV27|-
CASSPRTSGGVKETQYF
TGTGCCAGCAGTCCTCGGACTAGCGGGGGGGTAAAAGAGACCCAGTACTTC
>-|TRBJ1-5|TRBV5-1|few
CASSLSSGYNQPQHF
TGCGCCAGCAGCTTGAGCTCAGGGTACAATCAGCCCCAGCATTTT
>TRBD2|TRBJ2-3|TRBV6-4|few
CASSDMRGGTDTQYF
TGTGCCAGCAGTGACATGCGGGGGGGAACAGATACGCAGTATTTT
>-|TRBJ2-7|TRBV28|few
CASMDLTNVYYEQYF
TGTGCCAGCATGGATCTAACAAATGTGTACTACGAGCAGTACTTC
>-|TRBJ1-2|TRBV10-1|-
CASSDSRQVGYTF
TGCGCCAGCAGTGATTCTCGACAGGTTGGCTACACCTTC
>TRBD1|TRBJ1-4|TRBV5-1|-
CASCPGPGGYEKLFF
TGCGCCAGCTGCCCTGGCCCAGGGGGATATGAAAAACTGTTTTTT
>TRBD2|TRBJ2-3|TRBV5-1|once
CASSSGTSGGAFSPTQYF
TGCGCCAGCAGCTCCGGGACTAGCGGGGGGGCCTTTTCTCCGACGCAGTATTTT
>-|TRBJ2-3|TRBV30|once
CAWSGGSTDTQYF
TGTGCCTGGAGTGGGGGCTCCACAGATACGCAGTATTTT
>-|TRBJ1-2|TRBV4-1|-
CASSLTFLGETGYTF
TGCGCCAGCAGTCTCACATTCCTAGGGGAAACTGGCTACACCTTC
>-|TRBJ2-3|TRBV5-1|-
CASSLEGGTDTQYF
TGCGCCAGCAGCTTGGAGGGTGGCACAGATACGCAGTATTTT
>-|TRBJ2-7|TRBV6-6|-
CASSMGGTETYEQYF
TGTGCCAGCAGCATGGGCGGGACAGAAACCTACGAGCAGTACTTC
>TRBD1|TRBJ2-1|TRBV5-1|-
CASSLGTGGGGEQFF
TGCGCCAGCAGCTTGGGGACAGGGGGCGGTGGTGAGCAGTTCTTC
>-|TRBJ2-1|TRBV30|-
CAWSVLGILNEQFF
TGTGCCTGGAGTGTACTAGGGATACTCAATGAGCAGTTCTTC
>-|TRBJ2-5|TRBV5-1|-
CASSLAQAGGPQETQYF
TGCGCCAGCAGCTTGGCCCAGGCCGGGGGGCCCCAAGAGACCCAGTACTTC
>-|TRBJ2-3|TRBV28|few
CASSLAGTDTQYF
TGTGCCAGCAGTTTAGCAGGCACAGATACGCAGTATTTT
>-|TRBJ2-2|TRBV2|-
CASSEMAGYTGELFF
TGTGCCAGCAGTGAAATGGCAGGGTACACCGGGGAGCTGTTTTTT
>-|TRBJ1-4|TRBV15|-
CATSVKREEKLFF
TGTGCCACCAGCGTAAAAAGGGAAGAAAAACTGTTTTTT